This T cell receptor beta chain came from a study of blood T cells in healthy people across ages. Findings and limits, study-wide: Aged donors had fewer naive CD4+ cells and lower diversity than long-lived donors.

Concerning this clonotype itself: Its antigen is unknown.

For the second PCR, which ran for about 7 to 11 cycles, a sample-barcoded 5' primer and a J-beta primer mix were used. TCRdb re-derived calls from the 5' RACE reads in MiXCR, one entry per CDR3 protein. Here the sample spans around 1.5 million distinct CDR3 sequences, 30% to 35% being singletons. The donors, aged roughly 6 to 90, were healthy Caucasians from Russia. Specimen: blood. The sequence was collected from a woman aged 25 to 39 in good health.

CDR3 sequence: CSAMGRGSTDTQYF. The CDR3 nucleotides are TGCAGTGCTATGGGTCGGGGAAGCACAGATACGCAGTATTTT. The chain employs TRBV20-1 and TRBJ2-3; a weak D match, TRBD2 (5 bases). With 4 bases removed from V and 0 bases from J, the gap between germline ends came to 11 bases. The CDR3 runs to 14 residues. CDR1 and CDR2 from the germline V gene are DFQATT and SNEGSKA (reference sequence).